This T cell receptor (beta chain) was recovered during a study of T cell changes during pregnancy in multiple sclerosis. Produced via immunoSEQ multiplex PCR; TCRdb's table is partial and in-frame only. The sample yields some 140,000 clones, about 96% seen once. The receptor was isolated from a female donor with multiple sclerosis, enrolled in a pregnancy study. Sequencing was performed on peripheral blood, taken after pregnancy.

In nucleotides, the CDR3 is TGTGCCAGCAGAAGACTAGCGGGAGGGGGGGAGACCCAGTACTTC. It translates to CASRRLAGGGETQYF. The chain joins TRBV2 to TRBJ2-5, with 14 bases fitting TRBD2. This CDR3 comprises 15 residues. J lost 5 bases, V lost 6 bases, and 5 bases had no gene match. CDR1 SNHLY and CDR2 FYNNEI come from the germline V gene.